This T cell receptor beta chain came from a study of T cell repertoires in cytomegalovirus infection. The overall study: Epitope selection comprised recently identified HLA-C-restricted CMV epitopes and well-studied HLA-B-restricted CMV epitopes. Study results and limitations: CMV-specific HLA-C-restricted TCR beta clonotypes dominated the ex vivo response.

This clonotype has a count of ten or more. No antigen is known for it. Germline CDR1 SGDLS, CDR2 YYNGEE. This CDR3 is 18 amino acids long. Germline trimming cut 3 bases from V and 6 bases from J; bases unmatched to any gene: 10. One entry per CDR3 protein results from TCRdb running MiXCR on the reads. Altogether hundreds of thousands of distinct CDR3 sequences are present, under 40% being singletons, with the ten largest covering around an eighth. The V gene is TRBV9, the J gene TRBJ2-1; 15 bases align to TRBD2. The clonotype was recovered from a human donor in good health (CMV status not recorded). Some clones in this sample may be carry-over from other donors' samples. Sequencing was performed on cultured CD8+ T cells from PBMCs, taken from culture after CMV antigen stimulation. CDR3 protein: CASSEYGLAGGDRNEQFF. Here the CDR3 DNA reads TGTGCCAGCAGCGAGTACGGACTAGCGGGGGGGGACCGCAATGAGCAGTTCTTC.